Following are 4 T cell receptor beta chains from one sample sequenced in a study of control samples from healthy donors and cancer patients. Method: immunoSEQ multiplex PCR; TCRdb's copy keeps in-frame clones and lacks some. This table holds approximately 130,000 clones, 89% found once. Sequenced: blood. The receptors stem from a man in his fifties in good health.

The gene calls are TRBV5-6 and TRBJ1-5; maybe TRBD1 (6 bases). The germline CDR1 and CDR2 sequences are SGHDT and YYEEEE. This CDR3 spans 15 amino acids. V was trimmed by 3 bases and J by 3 bases, leaving 13 bases between them. The CDR3 DNA reads as TGTGCCAGCAGCTCCCGACAGGTTCACAATCAGCCCCAGCATTTT. Amino acids: CASSSRQVHNQPQHF.

This clone was seen just once. For the CDR3, the DNA is TGTGCCAGCAGCTTCGGACAGGCGGCCAACTATGGCTACACCTTC. Translating gives CASSFGQAANYGYTF. J is TRBJ1-2 and V is TRBV5-5, with 7 bases identical to TRBD1. This CDR3 has 15 residues. Per germline, CDR1 SGHKS and CDR2 YYEKEE (reference sequence). With V trimmed by 2 bases and J by 2 bases, 6 bases remained unmatched.

The chain has TRBV10-3 and TRBJ1-2; 7 bases fit TRBD1. CDR3 size: 17 residues. V lost 0 bases to trimming and J lost 5 bases; unmatched junction nucleotides: 12. Per germline, CDR1 ENHRY and CDR2 SYGVKD. The CDR3 coding sequence is TGTGCCATCAGTGAGTCGGGCAGGGGGGAAATACCTTATGGCTACACCTTC. The encoded protein is CAISESGRGEIPYGYTF.

This sequence joins TRBV6-5 and TRBJ1-1; D is undetermined. CDR3 length: 11 residues. Trimming removed 6 bases at V and 10 bases at J, with 12 bases between. Per the germline V gene, CDR1 is MNHEY and CDR2 is SVGAGI. The CDR3 sequence is CASRPGRLAFF. CDR3 DNA sequence: TGTGCCAGCAGGCCGGGGAGGTTAGCTTTCTTT.